In this sample, the clone carrying this TCR beta chain turned up a few times. These data are taken from a study of T-cell memory formation after mild COVID-19. Looking at the study overall: Most TCR clusters belonged to a single donor.

CDR1 and CDR2 from the germline V gene are MNHNY and SVGAGI (reference sequence). V was trimmed by 6 bases and J by 6 bases, leaving 12 bases between them. The CDR3 totals 12 residues. It was 5'RACE with constant-segment primers that produced the TCR alpha and TCR beta cDNA libraries, which carried sample barcodes and UMIs. Via MiXCR, TCRdb re-called the 5' RACE reads, giving one row per CDR3 protein. The sample includes over 120,000 distinct CDR3 sequences, about 25% seen only once; the top ten take approximately 25%. The J gene is TRBJ2-7, the V gene TRBV6-6; D call uncertain. The sequence derives from an adult woman who had mild COVID-19 (a few samples of this study predate the infection). Cell type and time point are not known. The sequenced sample was PBMCs or a T cell subset sorted from them (not recorded which). The CDR3 loop reads CASSPFGSEQYF. The DNA for the CDR3 is TGTGCCAGCAGCCCCTTCGGCTCCGAGCAGTACTTC.